This T cell receptor beta chain was recovered during a study of technical replicates of blood from a handful of donors. Libraries were prepared by immunoSEQ multiplex PCR; TCRdb keeps only in-frame clonotypes and omits some of them. The sample has approximately 15,000 clones; 80% to 90% are singletons. Per germline, CDR1 GTSNPN and CDR2 SVGIG (reference sequence). Trimming stripped 2 bases from V and 3 bases from J, with 12 bases between. The CDR3 is 14 amino acids. The rearrangement joins TRBV30 to TRBJ2-3; D is uncertain. The clonotype comes from a human donor in good health. Sequencing was performed on PBMCs. Written as DNA, the CDR3 is TGTGCCTGGAGTTGGGCAGTATTAACAGATACGCAGTATTTT. Protein sequence: CAWSWAVLTDTQYF. The full variable domain, completed using reference TRBV30 and TRBJ2-3, is SQTIHQWPATLVQPVGSPLSLECTVEGTSNPNLYWYRQAAGRGLQLLFYSVGIGQISSEVPQNLSASRPQDRQFILSSKKLLLSDSGFYLCAWSWAVLTDTQYFGPGTRLTVL.